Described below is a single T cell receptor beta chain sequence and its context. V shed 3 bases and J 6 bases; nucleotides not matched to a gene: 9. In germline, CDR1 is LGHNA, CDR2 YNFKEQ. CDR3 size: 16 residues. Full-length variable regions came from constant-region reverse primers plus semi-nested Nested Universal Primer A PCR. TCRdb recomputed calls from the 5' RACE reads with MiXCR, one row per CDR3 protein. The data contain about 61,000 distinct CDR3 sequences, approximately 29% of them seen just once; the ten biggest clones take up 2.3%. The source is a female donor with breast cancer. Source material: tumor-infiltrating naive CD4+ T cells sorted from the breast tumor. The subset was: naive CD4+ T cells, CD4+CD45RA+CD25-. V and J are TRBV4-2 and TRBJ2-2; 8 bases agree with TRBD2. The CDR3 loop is CASSQGLGLSSGELFF. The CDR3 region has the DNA TGTGCCAGCAGCCAGGGACTAGGTTTGTCGTCCGGGGAGCTGTTTTTT.